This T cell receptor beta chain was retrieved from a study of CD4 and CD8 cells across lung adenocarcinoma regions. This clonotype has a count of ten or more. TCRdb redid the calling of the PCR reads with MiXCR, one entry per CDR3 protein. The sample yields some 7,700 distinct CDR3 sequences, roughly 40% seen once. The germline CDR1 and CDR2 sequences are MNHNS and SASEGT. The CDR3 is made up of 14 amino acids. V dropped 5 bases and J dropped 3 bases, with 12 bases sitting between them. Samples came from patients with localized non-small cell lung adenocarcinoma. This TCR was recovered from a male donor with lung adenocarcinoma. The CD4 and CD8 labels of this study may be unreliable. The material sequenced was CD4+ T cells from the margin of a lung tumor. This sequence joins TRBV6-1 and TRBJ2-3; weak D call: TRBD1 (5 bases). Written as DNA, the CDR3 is TGTGCCAGCAGTCTCAGGGATTCGACAGATACGCAGTATTTT. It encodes CASSLRDSTDTQYF.